The clone carrying this T cell receptor (beta chain) showed up many times. This record comes from a study of T-cell reconstitution after alpha-beta-depleted transplantation in children. Unique molecular identifiers were incorporated into the prepared TCRbeta library. MiXCR was run by TCRdb on the PCR reads, yielding one entry per CDR3 protein. This table has hundreds of thousands of distinct CDR3 sequences, over 8% appearing once. V trimming: 4 bases; J trimming: 0 bases; junction bases outside the gene matches: 4. Germline V gene data show CDR1 as SGHRS and CDR2 as YFSETQ. This CDR3 has 15 amino acids.

This clonotype originated in a human donor who donated a stem cell graft to a child with SCID. V is TRBV5-1 and J is TRBJ2-1; 7 nucleotides align to TRBD1. Sequencing was performed on PBMCs from the stem cell graft donor, taken from the stem cell graft. The CDR3 region has the DNA TGCGCCAGCAGCCAGACAGGGAGCTCCTACAATGAGCAGTTCTTC. Amino acid sequence: CASSQTGSSYNEQFF.